A single sample gave rise to the 7 T cell receptor beta chains below, sequenced in a study of T cells in women clearing cervical HPV infection. Profiled with immunoSEQ multiplex PCR; TCRdb holds only in-frame clones, not every one. The specimen's table records more than 30,000 clones. Sequenced material: blood buffy coat. The receptors derive from a woman between 18 and 75 years old with a cervical HPV16 infection that either progressed to CIN3+ or cleared (not recorded which).

With regard to this clone: The read is 3 residues too short to cover the CDR3 end, so that end is filled in from the germline J gene. The rearrangement links TRBV5-5 to TRBJ1-6, with 7 nucleotides matching TRBD1. This CDR3 has 14 amino acids. The germline V gene encodes CDR1 SGHKS and CDR2 YYEKEE (reference sequence). V trimming: 2 bases; J trimming: 8 bases; junction bases outside the gene matches: 4. This chain's CDR3 is CASSLQGPYSPLHF. The sequenced part of the CDR3 DNA is TGTGCCAGCAGCTTACAGGGGCCCTATTCACCC.

As for this clone: Read data end 3 residues before the CDR3 end; the end is taken from the germline J gene. The chain recombines TRBV7-9 with TRBJ2-7; no clear D gene. V was clipped by 4 bases and J by 4 bases, with 11 bases between them. CDR1 and CDR2 (germline): SEHNR, FQNEAQ (reference sequence). The CDR3 is 13 amino acids. CDR3 bases read: TGTGCCAGCAGCTATTTAAACAGTTACGAG. Translating it yields CASSYLNSYE. The entire CDR3 reads CASSYLNSYEQYF. Full variable domain (outside the CDR3, taken from reference TRBV7-9 and TRBJ2-7): DTGVSQNPRHKITKRGQNVTFRCDPISEHNRLYWYRQTLGQGPEFLTYFQNEAQLEKSRLLSDRFSAERPKGSFSTLEIQRTEQGDSAMYLCASSYLNSYEQYFGPGTRLTVT.

As for this clone: The read terminates 3 residues ahead of where the CDR3 ends, so the germline J gene completes it. This chain uses TRBV5-1 with TRBJ1-6; 9 bases align to TRBD1. V gave up 4 bases and J gave up 7 bases; unmatched junction bases: 3. Germline CDR1 and CDR2: SGHRS and YFSETQ. CDR3 length equals 14 residues. The CDR3 reads CASSGGTGNSPLHF. The CDR3 bases that were read are TGCGCCAGCAGCGGAGGGACAGGGAATTCACCC.

Regarding this clone: The sequence runs out 3 residues before the end of the CDR3; the remainder is reconstructed from the germline J gene. The rearrangement uses TRBV6-4 and TRBJ1-2; 11 bases fit TRBD1. CDR3 length: 14 residues. Germline V gene data show CDR1 as MRHNA and CDR2 as SNTAGT. CDR3 bases read: TGTGCCAGCAGGAAGGACAGGGGGCCAGATAGC. The encoded protein is CASRKDRGPDS. In full, the CDR3 is CASRKDRGPDSYTF.

Regarding this clone: With the read ending 3 residues before the CDR3 end, the germline J gene is used to fill in that end. V gene TRBV11-2 combines with J gene TRBJ2-5, with D tentatively TRBD1 (5 bases). Per germline, CDR1 SGHAT and CDR2 FQNNGV. The CDR3 contains 15 residues. CDR3 DNA (partial): TGTGCCAGCAGCTCCTCCTTAAGGGGCACAGATACC. It codes for CASSSSLRGTDT. The entire CDR3 sequence reads CASSSSLRGTDTQYF.

Points on this clone: The CDR3 end falls 3 residues outside the read, so it is completed with the germline J gene. This sequence joins TRBV18 and TRBJ1-1; possible D gene TRBD1, 5 bases. The V and J ends lost 3 bases and 1 base respectively, with 12 bases between them. Germline assignment: CDR1 KGHSH and CDR2 LQKENI. This CDR3 spans 15 amino acids. CDR3 DNA (partial): TGTGCCAGCTCACCCCTGGACAATACGAACACTGAA. Translation: CASSPLDNTNTE. The whole CDR3 is CASSPLDNTNTEAFF.

Partial CDR3 DNA: TGCAGCGCCCTAAGACAGGGGCCAGAGACC. It codes for CSALRQGPET. The entire CDR3 reads CSALRQGPETQYF. The V and J genes are TRBV29-1 and TRBJ2-5, with 8 bases matching TRBD1. The CDR3 end falls 3 residues outside the read, so it is completed with the germline J gene. The CDR3 has 13 amino acids. Germline trimming cut 7 bases from V and 4 bases from J; bases unmatched to any gene: 8. Germline V CDR1 and CDR2: SQVTM, ANQGSEA.